This record concerns one T cell receptor beta chain sequence. As yet, its antigen is unknown. MiXCR was run by TCRdb on the reads, yielding one entry per CDR3 protein. The data contain some 320,000 distinct CDR3 sequences, 9.5% of them singletons. V was pared by 4 bases and J by 0 bases, with 6 bases between. In germline, CDR1 is KGHDR, CDR2 SFDVKD. CDR3 size: 14 residues. The sample is drawn from a study of T cell repertoires in cytomegalovirus infection. At the level of the study: Signatures in public TCR beta sequences pointed to both CMV infection and matching HLA type.

Study-wide points: HLA-C-restricted CMV-specific TCR beta clonotypes prevailed in the ex vivo response. CMV carriers with the relevant HLA were identified by cumulative public TCR beta family frequency.

The TCR originated in a human donor in good health (CMV status not recorded). Some clones in this sample may be carry-over from other donors' samples. The chain employs TRBV24-1 and TRBJ1-5; D call uncertain. The source material was PBMCs. The CDR3 DNA sequence: TGTGCCACCAGTGAGTGGGGTAGCAATCAGCCCCAGCATTTT. It yields the protein CATSEWGSNQPQHF.